Listed here are 9 T cell receptor beta chains from one sample, sequenced in a study of identical twins. TCRdb reanalysed the 5' RACE reads using MiXCR and keeps one entry per CDR3 protein. The sample holds under 350,000 distinct CDR3 sequences, 8.5% to 9.5% seen once. These data were also reused for a study on yellow fever vaccine responses in identical twins.

The source material was CD8+ T cells sorted from blood. These receptors came from a woman under 30 in good health.

The CDR3 region is CASSQGTRNTEAFF. In DNA, the CDR3 is TGCGCCAGCAGCCAAGGAACTAGGAACACTGAAGCTTTCTTT. The V and J genes are TRBV4-3 and TRBJ1-1; unclear D gene. In germline, CDR1 is LGHNA, CDR2 YSLEER. With 1 base removed from V and 1 base from J, the gap between germline ends came to 7 bases. The CDR3 is 14 residues long.

At least ten counts were recorded for this clonotype. The chain joins TRBV20-1 to TRBJ2-1; 10 nucleotides match TRBD2. This CDR3 region has 16 residues. Germline assignment: CDR1 DFQATT and CDR2 SNEGSKA (reference sequence). Germline trimming cut 2 bases from V and 5 bases from J; bases unmatched to any gene: 9. CDR3 sequence (DNA): TGCAGTGCTAGAACCACAGGACTAGCGGCGGACAATGAGCAGTTCTTC. Translated: CSARTTGLAADNEQFF.

This clonotype turned up a few times. V is TRBV2 and J is TRBJ1-1, with D possibly TRBD1 on 5 matching bases. There are 12 residues in the CDR3. Trimming took 11 bases from V and 3 from J, leaving 13 bases between them. Per germline, CDR1 SNHLY and CDR2 FYNNEI. This CDR3 is CAAPGGDTEAFF. CDR3 nucleotides: TGTGCCGCCCCTGGGGGGGACACTGAAGCTTTCTTT. Using reference TRBV2 and TRBJ1-1 for the parts outside the CDR3, the full variable domain is EPEVTQTPSHQVTQMGQEVILRCVPISNHLYFYWYRQILGQKVEFLVSFYNNEISEKSEIFDDQFSVERPDGSNFTLKIRSTKLEDSAMYFCAAPGGDTEAFFGQGTRLTVV.

This rearrangement joins TRBV2 to TRBJ1-2; D possibly corresponds to TRBD1 (5 bases). The CDR3 has 14 residues. Trimming took off 6 bases at V and 6 bases at J, with 17 bases between the two ends. CDR1 and CDR2 from the germline V gene are SNHLY and FYNNEI. CDR3 protein: CASRADSGGDGYTF. The CDR3 coding sequence is TGTGCCAGCAGGGCAGACAGCGGAGGGGATGGCTACACCTTC.

V and J are TRBV6-2 or TRBV6-3 and TRBJ2-1; TRBD2 aligns across 9 bases. The CDR3 contains 16 residues. Trimming removed 0 bases from V and 2 bases from J; junction bases left unmatched: 2. Germline-derived CDR1 and CDR2 are MNHEY and SVGEGT. CDR3 protein: CASSYSLAGTYNEQFF. The CDR3 region has the DNA TGTGCCAGCAGTTACTCCCTAGCGGGAACCTACAATGAGCAGTTCTTC.

This clonotype was counted only a few times. This CDR3 is CASSQDSPNEQYF. The CDR3 DNA follows: TGTGCCAGCAGCCAAGATTCCCCCAACGAGCAGTACTTC. The chain uses TRBV4-2 and TRBJ2-7; no reliable D call. Per germline, CDR1 LGHNA and CDR2 YNFKEQ. V was clipped by 0 bases and J by 5 bases, with 8 bases between them. The length of the CDR3 is 13 residues.

There are many counts of this clonotype. The V gene is TRBV14, the J gene TRBJ2-2; D not resolved. The germline gives CDR1 SGHDN, CDR2 FVKESK. V lost 1 base, J lost 1 base, and 4 bases lay in between. This CDR3 region has 14 residues. CDR3: CASSQAWNTGELFF. The CDR3 region has the DNA TGTGCCAGCAGCCAAGCGTGGAACACCGGGGAGCTGTTTTTT.

This clonotype occurred once. This rearrangement joins TRBV7-9 to TRBJ2-5, with D perhaps TRBD2 (6 bases). This CDR3 is 17 amino acids long. CDR1 SEHNR and CDR2 FQNEAQ come from the germline V gene (reference sequence). V was trimmed by 2 bases and J by 3 bases, leaving 19 bases between them. CDR3 sequence: CASSLPLQAGSEETQYF. CDR3 sequence (DNA): TGTGCCAGCAGCTTACCCCTGCAGGCGGGGAGTGAAGAGACCCAGTACTTC. Filled out from reference TRBV7-9 and TRBJ2-5, the complete variable domain reads DTGVSQNPRHKITKRGQNVTFRCDPISEHNRLYWYRQTLGQGPEFLTYFQNEAQLEKSRLLSDRFSAERPKGSFSTLEIQRTEQGDSAMYLCASSLPLQAGSEETQYFGPGTRLLVL.

This chain joins TRBV19 and TRBJ1-1; D is uncertain. This CDR3 comprises 15 residues. Germline V gene lookup returns CDR1 LNHDA and CDR2 SQIVND (reference sequence). Deletions cut 6 bases from V and 3 bases from J, with 17 bases between. The chain's CDR3 is CASRSWEQFHTEAFF. CDR3 sequence (DNA): TGTGCCAGTAGGTCGTGGGAGCAGTTCCACACTGAAGCTTTCTTT.